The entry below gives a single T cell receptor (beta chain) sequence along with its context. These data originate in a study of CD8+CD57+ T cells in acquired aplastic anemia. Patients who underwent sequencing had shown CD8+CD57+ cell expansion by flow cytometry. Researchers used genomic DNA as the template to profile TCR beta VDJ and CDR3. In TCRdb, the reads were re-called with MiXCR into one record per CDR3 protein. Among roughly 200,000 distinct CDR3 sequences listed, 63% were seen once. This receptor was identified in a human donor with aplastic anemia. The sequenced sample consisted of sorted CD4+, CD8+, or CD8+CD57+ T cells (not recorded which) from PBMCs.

The CDR3 spells CASSYSREYEQYF. CDR3 in DNA: TGTGCCAGCAGTTACTCGAGAGAGTACGAGCAGTACTTC. This sequence joins TRBV7-2 and TRBJ2-7; D is undetermined. The V gene lost 6 bases and the J gene lost 4 bases, with 13 bases spanning the gap. The V gene's germline CDR1 is SGHTA and CDR2 FQGNSA. The CDR3 is 13 amino acids.